This T cell receptor beta chain was recovered during a study of Ad26.COV2.S vaccination and SARS-CoV-2 variants. Study as a whole: The study gave Ad26.COV2.S intramuscularly, once or twice 56 days apart.

The treatment here: roughly 18 received Ad26.COV2.S at low or high dose, single or two shots; five or six received placebo; per-sample allocation not given. Day 63 after the first vaccine or placebo injection was the time point for sampling. Concerning this clone itself: Antigen unknown.

Method: immunoSEQ multiplex PCR; TCRdb's copy keeps in-frame clones and lacks some. The sample contains about 400,000 clones, 83% of which appear only once. Trimming at V came to 5 bases and at J to 4 bases, leaving 8 bases not matched to a gene. Germline CDR1 SGHDT, CDR2 YYEEEE. This CDR3 region has 15 residues. Study-wide findings and caveats: Similar non-spike TCR breadth was seen in vaccine and placebo recipients. Spike-specific TCR breadth in vaccine recipients exceeded that seen in placebo recipients.

The origin of this receptor is a person between 18 and 65 years old who received the Ad26.COV2.S COVID-19 vaccine or a placebo. The chain links TRBV5-6 to TRBJ2-7; 11 nucleotides match TRBD2. Sequencing used peripheral blood, obtained in a trial of Ad26.COV2.S vaccine versus placebo. The CDR3 DNA is TGTGCCAGCAGTGCCGCATCTAGCGGGGGGTACGAGCAGTACTTC. Residues: CASSAASSGGYEQYF.